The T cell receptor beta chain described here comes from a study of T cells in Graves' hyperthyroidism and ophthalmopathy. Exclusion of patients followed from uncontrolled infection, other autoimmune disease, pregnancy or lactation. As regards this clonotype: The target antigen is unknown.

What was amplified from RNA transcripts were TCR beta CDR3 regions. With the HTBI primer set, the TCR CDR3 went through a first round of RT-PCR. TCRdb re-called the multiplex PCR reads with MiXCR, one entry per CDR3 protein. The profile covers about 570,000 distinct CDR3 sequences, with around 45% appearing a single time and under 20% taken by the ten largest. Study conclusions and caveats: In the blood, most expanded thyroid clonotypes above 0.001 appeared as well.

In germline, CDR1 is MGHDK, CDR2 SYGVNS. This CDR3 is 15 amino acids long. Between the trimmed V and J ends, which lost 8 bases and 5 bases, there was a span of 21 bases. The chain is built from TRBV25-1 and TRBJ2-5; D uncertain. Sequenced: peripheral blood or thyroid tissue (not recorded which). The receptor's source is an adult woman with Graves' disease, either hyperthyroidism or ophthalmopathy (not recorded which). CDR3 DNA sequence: TGTGCCAGCCGGATGACAATATGGGTTATGGAGACCCAGTACTTC. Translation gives CASRMTIWVMETQYF.